The T cell receptor (beta chain) described here comes from a study of blood T cell repertoires in COVID-19 (dated by TCRdb to 2020 to 2022). Regarding the complete study: Samples from collaborators originated in the United States, Italy and Spain and spanned both the acute and convalescent phases of COVID-19. Where HLA class I and class II types were available, the types were taken from metadata supplied by the sample provider, not from assay-based typing. A freely available public database, intended as a resource for researchers studying the immune response to SARS-CoV-2, is where the repertoires were released. Subjects who had been exposed to COVID-19, were actively infected with it, or had recovered from it provided the deeply sampled blood TCRbeta repertoires that made up the dataset. The sample metadata nearly always contained a de-identified subject ID, COVID-19 status, age in years and sex. The material from the prospective study consisted of cDNA or gDNA derived from T cells, B-cell-depleted T cells, or PBMCs. The samples were drawn from two sources: the first 160 participants of the ongoing ImmuneRACE study, and fewer than 1,500 subjects contributed by 6 global collaborators. The research as a whole found: The amount of clinical and demographic metadata varied by source and participant and was provided uncurated.

Whole blood was collected in K2EDTA tubes by collaborating institutions according to the institutions' own protocols. Collaborator samples were shipped for TCRbeta analysis as frozen whole blood, isolated PBMCs, or DNA extracted from either sample type. There are a few counts of this clone. Its antigen has not been determined. The input lacks base qualities; no much larger clone sits a single base away. The CDR3, from cysteine to phenylalanine, totals 14 residues. Solely the CDR3 DNA is kept, with 42 bases framed from the first base. A distance of 15 bases separates the germline ends of V and J, which lose 9 bases and 0 bases respectively. CDR1 and CDR2 are read off the germline V gene as SGHVS and FQNEAQ. The immunoSEQ Assay, a bias-controlled multiplex PCR, was used to amplify TCRbeta CDR3 regions from genomic DNA. Regarding the original processing steps: Within the assay, amplification of reference gene primers was used to estimate how many nucleated cells each sample contained. To quantify the absolute abundance of each unique TCRbeta CDR3 rearrangement, sequence reads were collapsed and filtered. For each sample, productive Simpson clonality was calculated as the square root of Simpson's diversity index over productive rearrangements. Entries here come from immuneACCESS through TCRdb and include only in-frame sequences with V and J called. Some clones fail to appear in such tables; in the studies checked, an unresolved V gene covers under half of the shortfall, and the cause of the remainder is unknown. Clonal size and the V and J genes are those of that table, whereas D and trimming came from the DNA. This sample comprises roughly 180,000 clones, about 84% of them detected only once. About 5% of the sample is taken by the ten largest.

Sequencing was done on a sample of peripheral blood. The chain is encoded by TRBV7-8 joined to TRBJ2-7; the D gene is possibly TRBD2, with 5 bases matching. The receptor's source is a woman in her 30s with acute or convalescent COVID-19. The DNA is TGTGCCAGTCTTCGGGATGTGAGCTCCTACGAGCAGTACTTC. Its product reads: CASLRDVSSYEQYF.